This TCR beta chain was recorded in a study of tumor-infiltrating lymphocytes in primary liver carcinoma. For this clonotype: A read error may produce the germline difference seen at one junction end.

The CDR3 spans 16 residues. Germline V CDR1 and CDR2: MNHNS, SASEGT. Co-extracting RNA and DNA was done with roughly 17-31 mg of unsorted bulk tissue as input. Patients underwent surgical resection for primary liver carcinoma. No patient had received treatment, and all had chronic HBV infection. A primer matching the constant region was used to make TCR beta cDNA from approximately 0.55 ug of total RNA. Three nested multiplex PCR rounds, a slightly modified ARM-PCR method, built the TCR beta libraries. Forward primers for TRBV1-TRBV30 and a C-beta reverse primer served the first two PCR rounds, at around 11 cycles each. One entry per CDR3 protein results from TCRdb running MiXCR on the multiplex PCR reads. The table includes under 90,000 distinct CDR3 sequences, 60% to 75% detected once.

This clonotype originated in a man in his forties with primary liver carcinoma and hepatitis B virus infection. The sequencing input was liver tumor tissue from sampling region 1. This sample's subset: tumor region T1, superior pole. This chain joins TRBV6-1 and TRBJ2-2; a possible D gene is TRBD2 (5 bases). CDR3 DNA sequence: TGTGCCAGCAGCCAGGTTAGGCGGGCGAACACCGGGGAGCTACTTTTT. Translating it yields CASSQVRRANTGELLF.